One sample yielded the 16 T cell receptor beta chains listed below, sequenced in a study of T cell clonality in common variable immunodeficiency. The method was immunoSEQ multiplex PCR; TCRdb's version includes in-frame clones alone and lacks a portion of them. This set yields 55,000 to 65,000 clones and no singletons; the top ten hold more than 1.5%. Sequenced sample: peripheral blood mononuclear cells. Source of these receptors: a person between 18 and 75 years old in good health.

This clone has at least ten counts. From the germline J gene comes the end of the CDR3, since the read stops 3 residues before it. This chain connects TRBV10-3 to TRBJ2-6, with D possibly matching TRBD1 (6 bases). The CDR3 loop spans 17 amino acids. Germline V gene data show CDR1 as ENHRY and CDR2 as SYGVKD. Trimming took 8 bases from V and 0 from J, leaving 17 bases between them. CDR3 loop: CAIGAGQLSSGANVLTF. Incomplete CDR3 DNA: TGTGCCATCGGAGCTGGACAGCTAAGCTCTGGGGCCAACGTC.

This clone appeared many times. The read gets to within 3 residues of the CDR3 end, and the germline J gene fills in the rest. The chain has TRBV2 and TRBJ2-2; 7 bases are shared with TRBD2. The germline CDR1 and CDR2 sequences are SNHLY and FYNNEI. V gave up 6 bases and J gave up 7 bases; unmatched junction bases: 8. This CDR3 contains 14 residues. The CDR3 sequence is CASSGGLGGGELFF. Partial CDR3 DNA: TGTGCCAGCAGCGGTGGACTAGGCGGCGGGGAG. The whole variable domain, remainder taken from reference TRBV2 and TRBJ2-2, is EPEVTQTPSHQVTQMGQEVILRCVPISNHLYFYWYRQILGQKVEFLVSFYNNEISEKSEIFDDQFSVERPDGSNFTLKIRSTKLEDSAMYFCASSGGLGGGELFFGEGSRLTVL.

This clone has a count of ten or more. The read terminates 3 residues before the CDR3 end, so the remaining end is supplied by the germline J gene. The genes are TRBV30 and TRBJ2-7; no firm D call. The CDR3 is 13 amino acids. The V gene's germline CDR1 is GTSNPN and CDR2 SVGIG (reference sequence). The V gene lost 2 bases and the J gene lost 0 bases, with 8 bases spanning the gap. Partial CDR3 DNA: TGTGCCTGGAGTAGGCAGATCTCCTACGAG. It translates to CAWSRQISYE. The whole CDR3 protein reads CAWSRQISYEQYF.

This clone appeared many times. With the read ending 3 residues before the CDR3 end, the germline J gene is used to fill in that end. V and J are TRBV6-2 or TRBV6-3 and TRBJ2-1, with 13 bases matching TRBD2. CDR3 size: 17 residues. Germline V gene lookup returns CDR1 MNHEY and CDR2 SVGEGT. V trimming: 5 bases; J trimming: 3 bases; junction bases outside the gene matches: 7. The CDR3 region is CASSQGTSGTFYNEQFF. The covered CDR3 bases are TGTGCCAGCAGTCAGGGGACTAGCGGGACGTTCTACAATGAG.

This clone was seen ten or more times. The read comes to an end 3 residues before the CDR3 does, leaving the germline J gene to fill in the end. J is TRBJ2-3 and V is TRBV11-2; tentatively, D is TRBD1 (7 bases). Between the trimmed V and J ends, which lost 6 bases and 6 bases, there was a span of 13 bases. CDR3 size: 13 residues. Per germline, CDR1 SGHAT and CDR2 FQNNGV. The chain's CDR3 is CASRQGGPDTQYF. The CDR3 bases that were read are TGTGCCAGCAGGCAGGGGGGTCCGGATACG.

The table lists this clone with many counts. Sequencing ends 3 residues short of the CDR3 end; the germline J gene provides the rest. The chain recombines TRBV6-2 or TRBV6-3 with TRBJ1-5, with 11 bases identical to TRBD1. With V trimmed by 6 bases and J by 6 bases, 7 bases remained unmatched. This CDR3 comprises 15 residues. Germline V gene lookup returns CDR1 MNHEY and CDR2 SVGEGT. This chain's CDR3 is CASSDPGQGGQPQHF. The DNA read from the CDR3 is TGTGCCAGCAGCGATCCGGGACAGGGGGGTCAGCCC.

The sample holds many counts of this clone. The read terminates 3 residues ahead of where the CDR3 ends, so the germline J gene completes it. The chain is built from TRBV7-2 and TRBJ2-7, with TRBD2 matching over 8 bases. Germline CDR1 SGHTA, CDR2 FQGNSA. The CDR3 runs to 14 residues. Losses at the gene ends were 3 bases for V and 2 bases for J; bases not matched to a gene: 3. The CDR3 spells CASSFSGLAYEQYF. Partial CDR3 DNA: TGTGCCAGCAGCTTCTCGGGACTAGCCTACGAG. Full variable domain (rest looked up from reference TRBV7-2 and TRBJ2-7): GAGVSQSPSNKVTEKGKDVELRCDPISGHTALYWYRQSLGQGLEFLIYFQGNSAPDKSGLPSDRFSAERTGGSVSTLTIQRTQQEDSAVYLCASSFSGLAYEQYFGPGTRLTVT.

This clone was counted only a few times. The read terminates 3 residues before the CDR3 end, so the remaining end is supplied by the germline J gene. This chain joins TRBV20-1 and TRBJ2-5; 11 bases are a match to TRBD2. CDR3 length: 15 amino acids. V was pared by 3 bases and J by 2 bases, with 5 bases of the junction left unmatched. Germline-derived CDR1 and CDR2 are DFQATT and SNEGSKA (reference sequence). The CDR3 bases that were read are TGCAGTGCTAGTCGGTTAGCGGGAGGGCAAGAGACC. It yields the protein CSASRLAGGQET. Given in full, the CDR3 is CSASRLAGGQETQYF.

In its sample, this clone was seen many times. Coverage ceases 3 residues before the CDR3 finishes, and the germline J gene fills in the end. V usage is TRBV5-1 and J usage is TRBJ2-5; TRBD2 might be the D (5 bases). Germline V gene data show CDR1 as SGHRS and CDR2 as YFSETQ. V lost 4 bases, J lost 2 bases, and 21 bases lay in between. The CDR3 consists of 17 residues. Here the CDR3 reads CASSLYDPRGNQETQYF. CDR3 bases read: TGCGCCAGCAGCCTGTACGATCCTCGGGGAAATCAAGAGACC. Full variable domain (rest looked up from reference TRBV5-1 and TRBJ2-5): KAGVTQTPRYLIKTRGQQVTLSCSPISGHRSVSWYQQTPGQGLQFLFEYFSETQRNKGNFPGRFSGRQFSNSRSEMNVSTLELGDSALYLCASSLYDPRGNQETQYFGPGTRLLVL.

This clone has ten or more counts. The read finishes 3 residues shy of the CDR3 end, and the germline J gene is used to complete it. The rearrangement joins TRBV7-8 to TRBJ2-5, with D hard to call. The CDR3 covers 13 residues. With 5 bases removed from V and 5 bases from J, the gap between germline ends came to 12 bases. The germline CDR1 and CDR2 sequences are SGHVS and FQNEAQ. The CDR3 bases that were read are TGTGCCAGCAGCCCTACTTGGTTGGAGACC. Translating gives CASSPTWLET. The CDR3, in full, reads CASSPTWLETQYF. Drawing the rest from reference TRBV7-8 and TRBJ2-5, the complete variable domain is GAGVSQSPRYKVAKRGQDVALRCDPISGHVSLFWYQQALGQGPEFLTYFQNEAQLDKSGLPSDRFFAERPEGSVSTLKIQRTQQEDSAVYLCASSPTWLETQYFGPGTRLLVL.

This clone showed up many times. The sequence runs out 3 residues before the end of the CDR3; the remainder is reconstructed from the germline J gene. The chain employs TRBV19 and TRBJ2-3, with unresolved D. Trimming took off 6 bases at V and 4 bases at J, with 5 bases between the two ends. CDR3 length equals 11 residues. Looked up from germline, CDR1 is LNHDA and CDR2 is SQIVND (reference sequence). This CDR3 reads CASSASDTQYF. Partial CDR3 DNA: TGTGCCAGTAGCGCGTCAGATACG.

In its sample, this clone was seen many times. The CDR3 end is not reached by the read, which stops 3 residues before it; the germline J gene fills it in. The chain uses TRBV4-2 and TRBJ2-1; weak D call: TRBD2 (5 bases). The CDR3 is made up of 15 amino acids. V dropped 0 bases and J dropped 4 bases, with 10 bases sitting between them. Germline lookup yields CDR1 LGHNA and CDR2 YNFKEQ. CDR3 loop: CASSQDHGLYNEQFF. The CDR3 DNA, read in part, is TGTGCCAGCAGCCAAGATCATGGACTGTACAATGAG.

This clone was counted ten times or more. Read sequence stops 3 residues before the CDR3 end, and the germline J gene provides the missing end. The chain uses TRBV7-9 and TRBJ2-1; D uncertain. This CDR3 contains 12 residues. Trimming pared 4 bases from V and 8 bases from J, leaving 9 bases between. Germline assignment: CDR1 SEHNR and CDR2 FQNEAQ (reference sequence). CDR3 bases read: TGTGCCAGCAGCTGGTTAGTCTATGAG. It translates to CASSWLVYE. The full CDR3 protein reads CASSWLVYEQFF.

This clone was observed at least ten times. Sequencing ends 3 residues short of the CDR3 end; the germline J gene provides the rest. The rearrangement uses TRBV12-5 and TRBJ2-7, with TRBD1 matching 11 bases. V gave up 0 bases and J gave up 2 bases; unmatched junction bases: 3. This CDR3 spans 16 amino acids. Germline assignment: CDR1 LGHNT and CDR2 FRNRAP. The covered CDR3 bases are TGTGCTAGTGGTTTGGTACAGGGACAGGGGGCCTACGAG. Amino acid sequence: CASGLVQGQGAYE. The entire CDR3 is CASGLVQGQGAYEQYF. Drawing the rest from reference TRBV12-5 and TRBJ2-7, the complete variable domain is DARVTQTPRHKVTEMGQEVTMRCQPILGHNTVFWYRQTMMQGLELLAYFRNRAPLDDSGMPKDRFSAEMPDATLATLKIQPSEPRDSAVYFCASGLVQGQGAYEQYFGPGTRLTVT.

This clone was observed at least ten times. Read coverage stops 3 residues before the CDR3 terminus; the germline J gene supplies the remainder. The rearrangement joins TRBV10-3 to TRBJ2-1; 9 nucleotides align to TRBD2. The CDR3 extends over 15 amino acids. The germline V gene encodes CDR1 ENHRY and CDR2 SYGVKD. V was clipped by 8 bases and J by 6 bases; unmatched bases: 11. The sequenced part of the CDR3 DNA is TGTGCCATCGCATCGGGACTAGCAGAAGGCAATGAG. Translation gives CAIASGLAEGNE. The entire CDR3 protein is CAIASGLAEGNEQFF.

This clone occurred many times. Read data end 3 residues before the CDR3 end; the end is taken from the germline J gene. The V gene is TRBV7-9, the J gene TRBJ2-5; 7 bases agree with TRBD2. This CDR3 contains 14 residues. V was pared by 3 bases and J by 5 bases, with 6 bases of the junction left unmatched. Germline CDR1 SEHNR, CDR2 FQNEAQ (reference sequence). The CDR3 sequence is CASSFRGSFETQYF. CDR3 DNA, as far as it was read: TGTGCCAGCAGCTTCCGCGGGAGTTTTGAGACC.